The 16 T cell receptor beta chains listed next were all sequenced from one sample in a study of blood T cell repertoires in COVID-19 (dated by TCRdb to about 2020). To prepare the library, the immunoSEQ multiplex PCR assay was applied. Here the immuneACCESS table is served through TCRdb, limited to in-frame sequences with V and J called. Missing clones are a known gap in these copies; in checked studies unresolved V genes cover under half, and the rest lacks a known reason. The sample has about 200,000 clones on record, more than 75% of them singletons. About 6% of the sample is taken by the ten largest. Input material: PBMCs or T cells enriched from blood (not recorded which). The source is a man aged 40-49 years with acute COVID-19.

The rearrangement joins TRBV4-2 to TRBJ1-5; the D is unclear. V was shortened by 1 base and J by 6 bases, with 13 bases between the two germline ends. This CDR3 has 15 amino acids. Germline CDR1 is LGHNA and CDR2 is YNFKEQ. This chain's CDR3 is CASSQGPGEAQPQHF. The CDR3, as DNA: TGTGCCAGCAGCCAAGGCCCCGGCGAGGCTCAGCCCCAGCATTTT.

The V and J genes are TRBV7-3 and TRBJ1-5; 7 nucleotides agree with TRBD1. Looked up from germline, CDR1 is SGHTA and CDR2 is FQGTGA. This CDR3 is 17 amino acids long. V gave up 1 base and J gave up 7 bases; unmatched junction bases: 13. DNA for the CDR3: TGTGCCAGCAGCTTAAGGGGACAGAAAAAGACGCGGCAGCCCCAGCATTTT. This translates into CASSLRGQKKTRQPQHF.

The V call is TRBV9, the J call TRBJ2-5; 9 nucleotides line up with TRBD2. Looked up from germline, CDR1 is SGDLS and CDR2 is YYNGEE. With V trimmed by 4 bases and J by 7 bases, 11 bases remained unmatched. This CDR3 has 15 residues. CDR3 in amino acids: CASSLLAGAGGTQYF. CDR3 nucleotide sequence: TGTGCCAGCAGCCTTCTGGCGGGAGCGGGGGGGACCCAGTACTTC. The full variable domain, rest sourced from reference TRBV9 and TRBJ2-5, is DSGVTQTPKHLITATGQRVTLRCSPRSGDLSVYWYQQSLDQGLQFLIQYYNGEERAKGNILERFSAQQFPDLHSELNLSSLELGDSALYFCASSLLAGAGGTQYFGPGTRLLVL.

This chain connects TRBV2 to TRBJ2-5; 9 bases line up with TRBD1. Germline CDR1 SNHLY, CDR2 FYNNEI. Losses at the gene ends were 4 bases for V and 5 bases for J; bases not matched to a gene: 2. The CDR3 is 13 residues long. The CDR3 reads CASSGQGGETQYF. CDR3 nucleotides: TGTGCCAGCAGTGGACAGGGGGGGGAGACCCAGTACTTC.

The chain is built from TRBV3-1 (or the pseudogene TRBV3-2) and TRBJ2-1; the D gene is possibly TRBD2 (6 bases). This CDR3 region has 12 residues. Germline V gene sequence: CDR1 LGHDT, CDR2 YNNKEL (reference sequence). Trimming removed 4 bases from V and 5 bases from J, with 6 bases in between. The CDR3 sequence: CASSRGDNEQFF. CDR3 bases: TGTGCCAGCAGCCGGGGGGACAATGAGCAGTTCTTC.

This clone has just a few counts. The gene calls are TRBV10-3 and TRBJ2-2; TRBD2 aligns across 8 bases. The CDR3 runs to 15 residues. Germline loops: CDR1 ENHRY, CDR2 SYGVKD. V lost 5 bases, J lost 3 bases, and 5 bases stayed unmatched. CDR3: CAISFGGLDTGELFF. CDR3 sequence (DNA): TGTGCCATCAGTTTTGGGGGACTAGACACCGGGGAGCTGTTTTTT.

CDR3 sequence reads: CASSYLPIVQAVGELFF. The CDR3 region has the DNA TGCGCCAGCAGCTACCTCCCTATCGTACAAGCGGTCGGGGAGCTGTTTTTT. This chain joins TRBV5-1 and TRBJ2-2; a possible D gene is TRBD2 (5 bases). This CDR3 spans 17 amino acids. Germline V gives CDR1 SGHRS, CDR2 YFSETQ. V was clipped by 3 bases and J by 7 bases, with 22 bases between them.

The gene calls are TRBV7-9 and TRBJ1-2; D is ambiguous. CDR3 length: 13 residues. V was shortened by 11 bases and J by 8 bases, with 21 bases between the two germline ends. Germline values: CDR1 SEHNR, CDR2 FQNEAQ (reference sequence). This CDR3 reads CALLEHDLVGYTF. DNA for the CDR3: TGTGCCCTCCTGGAACATGACCTAGTGGGCTACACCTTC.

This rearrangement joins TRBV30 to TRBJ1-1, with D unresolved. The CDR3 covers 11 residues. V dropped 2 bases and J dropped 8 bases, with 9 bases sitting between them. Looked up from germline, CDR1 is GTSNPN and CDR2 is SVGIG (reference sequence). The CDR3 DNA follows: TGTGCCTGGAGTTGGGAGGGCGAAGCTTTCTTT. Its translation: CAWSWEGEAFF.

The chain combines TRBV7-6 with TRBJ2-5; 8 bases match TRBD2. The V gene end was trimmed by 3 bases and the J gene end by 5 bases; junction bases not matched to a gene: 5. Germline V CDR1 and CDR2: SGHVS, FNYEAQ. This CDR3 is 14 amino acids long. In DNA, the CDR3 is TGTGCCAGCAGCTTGGGTCCGGGGGGGGAGACCCAGTACTTC. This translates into CASSLGPGGETQYF.

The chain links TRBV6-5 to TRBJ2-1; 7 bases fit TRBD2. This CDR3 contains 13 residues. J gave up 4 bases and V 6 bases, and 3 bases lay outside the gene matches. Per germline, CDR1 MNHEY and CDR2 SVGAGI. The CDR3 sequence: CASSRGGYNEQFF. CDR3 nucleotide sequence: TGTGCCAGCAGCCGGGGAGGGTACAATGAGCAGTTCTTC.

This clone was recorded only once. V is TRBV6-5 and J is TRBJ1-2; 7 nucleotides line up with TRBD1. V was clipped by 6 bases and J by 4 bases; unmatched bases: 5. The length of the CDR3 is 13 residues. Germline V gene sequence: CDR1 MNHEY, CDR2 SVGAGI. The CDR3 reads CASSGQEFYGYTF. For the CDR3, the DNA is TGTGCCAGCAGCGGACAGGAGTTCTATGGCTACACCTTC.

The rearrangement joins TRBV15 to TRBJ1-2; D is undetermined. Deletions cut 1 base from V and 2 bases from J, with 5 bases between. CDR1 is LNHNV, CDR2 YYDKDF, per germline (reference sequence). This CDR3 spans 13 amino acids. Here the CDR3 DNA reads TGTGCCACCAGCAGAGTTGCGAACTATGGCTACACCTTC. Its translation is CATSRVANYGYTF. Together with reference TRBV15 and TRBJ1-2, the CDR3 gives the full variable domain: DAMVIQNPRYQVTQFGKPVTLSCSQTLNHNVMYWYQQKSSQAPKLLFHYYDKDFNNEADTPDNFQSRRPNTSFCFLDIRSPGLGDTAMYLCATSRVANYGYTFGSGTRLTVV.

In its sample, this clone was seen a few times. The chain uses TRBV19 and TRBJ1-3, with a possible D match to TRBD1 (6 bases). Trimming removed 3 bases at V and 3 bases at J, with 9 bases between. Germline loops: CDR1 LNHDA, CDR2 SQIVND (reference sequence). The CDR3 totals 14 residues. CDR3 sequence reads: CASSIPGVGNTIYF. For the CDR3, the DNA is TGTGCCAGTAGTATCCCAGGGGTTGGAAACACCATATATTTT.

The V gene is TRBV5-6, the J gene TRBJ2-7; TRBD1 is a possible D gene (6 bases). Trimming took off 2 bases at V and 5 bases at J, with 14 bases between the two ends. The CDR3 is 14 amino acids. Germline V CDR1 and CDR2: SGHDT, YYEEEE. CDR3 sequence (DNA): TGTGCCAGCAGCTTTTACGGACAGACGGACGAGCAGTACTTC. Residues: CASSFYGQTDEQYF.

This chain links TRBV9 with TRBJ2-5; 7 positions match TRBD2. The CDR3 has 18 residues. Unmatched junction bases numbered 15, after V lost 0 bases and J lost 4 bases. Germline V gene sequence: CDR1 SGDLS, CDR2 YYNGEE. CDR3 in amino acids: CASSVVNGAGAFGETQYF. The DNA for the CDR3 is TGTGCCAGCAGCGTAGTAAATGGGGCGGGAGCTTTTGGAGAGACCCAGTACTTC.